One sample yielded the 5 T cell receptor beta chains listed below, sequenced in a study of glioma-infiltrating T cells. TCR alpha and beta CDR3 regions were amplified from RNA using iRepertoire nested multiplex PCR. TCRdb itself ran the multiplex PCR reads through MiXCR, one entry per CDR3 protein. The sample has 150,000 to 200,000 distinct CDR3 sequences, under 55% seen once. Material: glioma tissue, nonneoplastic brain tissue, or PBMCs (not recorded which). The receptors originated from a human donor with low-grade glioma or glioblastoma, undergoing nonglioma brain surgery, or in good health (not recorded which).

The CDR3 reads CASSLVGGQASGITEQFF. CDR3 DNA: TGCGCCAGCAGCTTGGTGGGGGGGCAGGCTAGCGGGATCACTGAGCAGTTCTTC. The gene calls are TRBV5-1 and TRBJ2-1; 9 nucleotides match TRBD2. The CDR3 spans 18 residues. Germline-derived CDR1 and CDR2 are SGHRS and YFSETQ. The V gene end was trimmed by 0 bases and the J gene end by 9 bases; junction bases not matched to a gene: 16.

The CDR3 loop reads CASSHSAFNEQFF. The CDR3 DNA sequence: TGTGCCAGCAGCCACAGCGCTTTCAATGAGCAGTTCTTC. The chain couples TRBV14 to TRBJ2-1; no clear D. The CDR3 is 13 residues long. Germline V gene lookup returns CDR1 SGHDN and CDR2 FVKESK. The V gene lost 3 bases and the J gene lost 6 bases, with 9 bases spanning the gap.

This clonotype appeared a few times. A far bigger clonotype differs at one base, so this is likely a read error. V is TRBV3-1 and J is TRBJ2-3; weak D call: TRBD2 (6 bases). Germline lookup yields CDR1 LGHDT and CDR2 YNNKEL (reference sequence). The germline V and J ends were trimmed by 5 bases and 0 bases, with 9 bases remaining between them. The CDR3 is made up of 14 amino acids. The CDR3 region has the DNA TGTGCCAGCAGCTCCGGGACTAGCACAGATACGCAGTATTTT. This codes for CASSSGTSTDTQYF.

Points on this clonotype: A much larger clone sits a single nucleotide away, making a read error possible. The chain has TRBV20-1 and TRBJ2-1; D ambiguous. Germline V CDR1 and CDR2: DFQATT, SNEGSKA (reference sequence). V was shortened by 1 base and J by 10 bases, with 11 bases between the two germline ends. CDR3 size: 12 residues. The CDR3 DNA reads TGCAGTGCTAGAGGCCTGCCCTACGAGCAGTTCTTC. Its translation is CSARGLPYEQFF.

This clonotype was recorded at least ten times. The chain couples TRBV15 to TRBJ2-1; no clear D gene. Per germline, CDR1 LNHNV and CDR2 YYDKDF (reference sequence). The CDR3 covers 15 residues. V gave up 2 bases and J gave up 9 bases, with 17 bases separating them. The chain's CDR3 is CATSRNLVKGGEQFF. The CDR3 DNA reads TGTGCCACCAGCAGAAATCTGGTTAAAGGTGGTGAGCAGTTCTTC.